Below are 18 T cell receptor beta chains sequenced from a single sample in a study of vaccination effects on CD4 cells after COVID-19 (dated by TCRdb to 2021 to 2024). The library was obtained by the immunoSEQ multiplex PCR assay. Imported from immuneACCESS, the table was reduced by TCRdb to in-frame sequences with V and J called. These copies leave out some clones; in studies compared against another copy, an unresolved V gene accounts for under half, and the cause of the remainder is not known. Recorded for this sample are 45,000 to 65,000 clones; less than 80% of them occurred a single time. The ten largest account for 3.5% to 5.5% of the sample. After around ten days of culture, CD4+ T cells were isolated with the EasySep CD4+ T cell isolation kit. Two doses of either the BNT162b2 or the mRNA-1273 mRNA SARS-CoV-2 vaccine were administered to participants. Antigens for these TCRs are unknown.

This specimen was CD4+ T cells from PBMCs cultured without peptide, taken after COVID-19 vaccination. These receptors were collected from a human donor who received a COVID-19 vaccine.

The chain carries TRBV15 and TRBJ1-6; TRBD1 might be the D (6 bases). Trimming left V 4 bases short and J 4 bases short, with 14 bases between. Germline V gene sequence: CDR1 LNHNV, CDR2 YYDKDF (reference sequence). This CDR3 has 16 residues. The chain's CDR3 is CATSTTEGGYNSPLHF. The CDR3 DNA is TGTGCCACCAGCACCACAGAGGGGGGGTATAATTCACCCCTCCACTTT. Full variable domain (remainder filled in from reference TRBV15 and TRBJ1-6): DAMVIQNPRYQVTQFGKPVTLSCSQTLNHNVMYWYQQKSSQAPKLLFHYYDKDFNNEADTPDNFQSRRPNTSFCFLDIRSPGLGDTAMYLCATSTTEGGYNSPLHFGNGTRLTVT.

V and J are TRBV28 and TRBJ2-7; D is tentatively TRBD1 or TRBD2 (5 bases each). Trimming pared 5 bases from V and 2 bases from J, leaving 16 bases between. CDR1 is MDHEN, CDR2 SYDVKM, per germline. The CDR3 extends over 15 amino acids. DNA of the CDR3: TGTGCCAGCAGTGCTACCGGGACCCTTACCTACGAGCAGTACTTC. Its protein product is CASSATGTLTYEQYF.

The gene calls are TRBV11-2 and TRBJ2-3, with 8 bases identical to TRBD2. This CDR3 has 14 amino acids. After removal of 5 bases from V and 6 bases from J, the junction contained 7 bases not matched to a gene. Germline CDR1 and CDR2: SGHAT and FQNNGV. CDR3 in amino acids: CASSRGLAYDTQYF. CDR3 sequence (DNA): TGTGCCAGCAGCAGAGGACTAGCATACGATACGCAGTATTTT.

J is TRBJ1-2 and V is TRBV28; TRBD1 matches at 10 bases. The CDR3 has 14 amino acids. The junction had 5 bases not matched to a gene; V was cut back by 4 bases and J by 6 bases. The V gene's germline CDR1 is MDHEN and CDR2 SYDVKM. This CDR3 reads CASSSPGTGDGYTF. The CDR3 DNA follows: TGTGCCAGCAGTTCGCCGGGGACAGGGGATGGCTACACCTTC.

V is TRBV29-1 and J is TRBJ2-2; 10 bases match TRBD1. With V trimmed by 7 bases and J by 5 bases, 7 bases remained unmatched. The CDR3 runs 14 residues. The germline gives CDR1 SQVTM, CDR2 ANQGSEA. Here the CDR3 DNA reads TGCAGCGCCCGGACAGGGGGAAAAACCGGGGAGCTGTTTTTT. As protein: CSARTGGKTGELFF.

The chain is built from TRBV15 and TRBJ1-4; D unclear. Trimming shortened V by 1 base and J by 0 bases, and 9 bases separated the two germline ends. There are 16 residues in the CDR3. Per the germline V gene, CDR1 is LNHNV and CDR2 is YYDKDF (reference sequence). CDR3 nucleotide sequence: TGTGCCACCAGCAGAGTGCGTTACGCAACTAATGAAAAACTGTTTTTT. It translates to CATSRVRYATNEKLFF. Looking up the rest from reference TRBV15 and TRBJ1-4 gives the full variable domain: DAMVIQNPRYQVTQFGKPVTLSCSQTLNHNVMYWYQQKSSQAPKLLFHYYDKDFNNEADTPDNFQSRRPNTSFCFLDIRSPGLGDTAMYLCATSRVRYATNEKLFFGSGTQLSVL.

This chain's CDR3 is CASSYREGTSPLHF. The CDR3 bases are TGTGCCAGCAGTTACCGGGAGGGGACTTCACCCCTCCACTTT. The chain recombines TRBV6-5 with TRBJ1-6; the D gene is possibly TRBD1 (5 bases). Germline assignment: CDR1 MNHEY and CDR2 SVGAGI. V was shortened by 2 bases and J by 9 bases, with 11 bases between the two germline ends. The CDR3 consists of 14 residues.

CDR3: CATGSSSYNEQFF. CDR3 DNA: TGTGCCACCGGCTCTAGCTCCTACAATGAGCAGTTCTTC. The rearrangement links TRBV6-5 to TRBJ2-1; the D is unclear. This CDR3 is 13 amino acids long. Trimming stripped 10 bases from V and 0 bases from J, with 10 bases between. In germline, CDR1 is MNHEY, CDR2 SVGAGI.

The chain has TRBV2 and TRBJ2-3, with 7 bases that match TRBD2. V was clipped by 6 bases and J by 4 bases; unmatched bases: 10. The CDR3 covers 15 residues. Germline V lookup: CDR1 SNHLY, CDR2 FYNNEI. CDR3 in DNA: TGTGCCAGCAGAGGTACGACTAGCTCCGCAGATACGCAGTATTTT. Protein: CASRGTTSSADTQYF. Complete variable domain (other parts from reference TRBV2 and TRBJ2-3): EPEVTQTPSHQVTQMGQEVILRCVPISNHLYFYWYRQILGQKVEFLVSFYNNEISEKSEIFDDQFSVERPDGSNFTLKIRSTKLEDSAMYFCASRGTTSSADTQYFGPGTRLTVL.

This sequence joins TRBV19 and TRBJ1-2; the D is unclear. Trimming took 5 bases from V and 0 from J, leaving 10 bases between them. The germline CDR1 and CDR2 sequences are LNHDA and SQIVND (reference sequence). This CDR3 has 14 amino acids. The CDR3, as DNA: TGTGCCAGTAGTTTCTACCTAGCTAACTATGGCTACACCTTC. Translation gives CASSFYLANYGYTF.

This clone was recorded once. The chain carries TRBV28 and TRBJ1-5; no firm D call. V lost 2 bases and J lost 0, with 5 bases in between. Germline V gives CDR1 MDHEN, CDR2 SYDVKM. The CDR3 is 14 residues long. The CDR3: CASSLRNSNQPQHF. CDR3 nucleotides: TGTGCCAGCAGTTTACGGAATAGCAATCAGCCCCAGCATTTT.

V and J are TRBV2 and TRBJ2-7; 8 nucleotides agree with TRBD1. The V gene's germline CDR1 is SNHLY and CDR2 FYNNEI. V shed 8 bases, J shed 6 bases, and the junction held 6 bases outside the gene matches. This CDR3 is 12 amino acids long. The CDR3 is CASAQGAGEQYF. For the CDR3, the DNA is TGTGCCAGCGCTCAGGGGGCTGGCGAGCAGTACTTC.

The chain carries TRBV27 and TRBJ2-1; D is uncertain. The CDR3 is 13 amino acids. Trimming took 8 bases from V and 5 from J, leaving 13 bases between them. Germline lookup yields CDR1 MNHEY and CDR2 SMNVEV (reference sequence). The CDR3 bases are TGTGCCAGCTCAAGTGGGCCTAACAATGAGCAGTTCTTC. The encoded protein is CASSSGPNNEQFF.

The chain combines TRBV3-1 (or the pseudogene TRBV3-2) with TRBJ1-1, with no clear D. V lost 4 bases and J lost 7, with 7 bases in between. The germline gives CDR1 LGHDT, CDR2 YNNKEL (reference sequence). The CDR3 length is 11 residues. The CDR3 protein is CASSPGSEAFF. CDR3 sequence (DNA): TGTGCCAGCAGCCCTGGGAGTGAAGCTTTCTTT.

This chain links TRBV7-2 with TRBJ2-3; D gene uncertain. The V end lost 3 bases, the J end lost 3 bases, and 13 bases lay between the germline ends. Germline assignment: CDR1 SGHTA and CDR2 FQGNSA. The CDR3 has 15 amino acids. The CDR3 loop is CASSFSAHKTDTQYF. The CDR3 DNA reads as TGTGCCAGCAGCTTTTCTGCCCACAAAACAGATACGCAGTATTTT.

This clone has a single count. CDR3 bases: TGTGCCAGTAGTATAGGGACAGTCCTAGCCAAAAACATTCAGTACTTC. Its protein is CASSIGTVLAKNIQYF. This chain uses TRBV19 with TRBJ2-4; TRBD1 might be the D (6 bases). This CDR3 region has 16 residues. The germline CDR1 and CDR2 sequences are LNHDA and SQIVND (reference sequence). V lost 1 base and J 0 bases, leaving 10 bases between the germline ends. Full variable domain (remainder filled in from reference TRBV19 and TRBJ2-4): DGGITQSPKYLFRKEGQNVTLSCEQNLNHDAMYWYRQDPGQGLRLIYYSQIVNDFQKGDIAEGYSVSREKKESFPLTVTSAQKNPTAFYLCASSIGTVLAKNIQYFGAGTRLSVL.

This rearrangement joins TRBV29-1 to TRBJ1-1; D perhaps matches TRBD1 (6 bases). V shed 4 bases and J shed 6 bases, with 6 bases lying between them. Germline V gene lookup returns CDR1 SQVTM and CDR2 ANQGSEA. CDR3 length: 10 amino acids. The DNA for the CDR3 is TGCAGCGTTGGGACAGCTGAAGCTTTCTTT. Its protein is CSVGTAEAFF.

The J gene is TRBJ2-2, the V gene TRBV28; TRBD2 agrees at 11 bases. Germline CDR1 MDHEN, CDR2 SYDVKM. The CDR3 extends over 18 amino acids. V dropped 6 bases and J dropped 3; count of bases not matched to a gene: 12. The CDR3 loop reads CASRVSGRAVPYTGELFF. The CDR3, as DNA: TGTGCCAGCAGGGTTAGCGGGAGGGCCGTCCCTTACACCGGGGAGCTGTTTTTT.